The 15 T cell receptor beta chains reported below all come from one sample, sequenced in a study of human T cells and chemical hapten exposure (dated by TCRdb to about 2021). The time point label for this specimen denotes: pre-sensitization, week 0. What this sample's treatment or condition label stands for: therapeutic diphenylcyclopropenone sensitization with weekly scalp DPC. The library was obtained by RACE. Reads for this sample came from a NextSeq 500. Using fastp at Q25 and MiXCR, TCRdb reprocessed the public reads and kept productive beta chains. Entries are consolidated by CDR3 protein sequence, retaining the most common genes and DNA. This sample holds some 300,000 distinct CDR3 sequences; around 5.5% were observed only once. The top ten hold about 8.7% of the sample. The sample consisted of whole blood, taken in connection with sensitization to the hapten diphenylcyclopropenone (DPC). The receptors were gathered from a woman aged 18-29 years with alopecia areata. Some clones in this sample may be carry-over from other donors' samples.

Ten or more counts support this clonotype. This chain joins TRBV3-1 and TRBJ2-5, with 8 bases aligning to TRBD2. The CDR3 totals 15 residues. From germline, CDR1 is LGHDT and CDR2 YNNKEL (reference sequence). The V and J ends lost 4 bases and 1 base, in that order; junction bases with no gene match: 5. CDR3 residues: CASSPGLAIQETQYF. The CDR3 nucleotides read TGTGCCAGCAGCCCCGGACTAGCTATCCAAGAGACCCAGTACTTC.

This clonotype was recorded at least ten times. The V call is TRBV20-1, the J call TRBJ1-5; D not certain. Germline loops: CDR1 DFQATT, CDR2 SNEGSKA (reference sequence). The germline V and J ends were trimmed by 5 bases and 6 bases, with 5 bases remaining between them. The CDR3 is 10 residues long. CDR3 amino acids: CSAGSQPQHF. The CDR3 nucleotides read TGCAGTGCTGGGTCTCAGCCCCAGCATTTT.

This sequence joins TRBV12-3 or TRBV12-4 and TRBJ2-7; 8 bases agree with TRBD1. The CDR3 length is 15 residues. Trimming cost V 2 bases and J 2 bases; bases outside gene matches: 5. In DNA, the CDR3 is TGTGCCAGCAGTTTAAGACAGGGGAGCGCCTACGAGCAGTACTTC. Translation gives CASSLRQGSAYEQYF.

This clonotype has a handful of counts. The chain couples TRBV6-2 or TRBV6-3 to TRBJ1-5, with a possible D match to TRBD1 (6 bases). With 3 bases removed from V and 1 base from J, the gap between germline ends came to 10 bases. The CDR3 runs to 15 residues. Germline V gives CDR1 MNHEY, CDR2 SVGEGT. DNA of the CDR3: TGTGCCAGCAGTTATAAGGGGGGGAGCAATCAGCCCCAGCATTTT. Translated: CASSYKGGSNQPQHF.

The genes are TRBV27 and TRBJ1-1; a weak D match, TRBD1 (6 bases). V lost 6 bases to trimming and J lost 4 bases, with 12 bases between them. CDR1 MNHEY and CDR2 SMNVEV come from the germline V gene (reference sequence). The CDR3 extends over 13 amino acids. In DNA form, the CDR3 reads TGTGCCAGCAGCAAATTCAGGGGCACTGAAGCTTTCTTT. The encoded protein is CASSKFRGTEAFF.

The rearrangement links TRBV3-1 to TRBJ2-3; D gene unclear. Trimming removed 4 bases from V and 10 bases from J, with 18 bases in between. The CDR3 totals 14 residues. Germline CDR1 is LGHDT and CDR2 is YNNKEL (reference sequence). The CDR3 sequence is CASSPSPAAESQYF. The CDR3 nucleotides are TGTGCCAGCAGCCCCTCGCCGGCGGCGGAGTCGCAGTATTTT.

The table lists this clonotype with many counts. The chain joins TRBV25-1 to TRBJ2-3; 8 bases map to TRBD2. V lost 1 base and J lost 5; bases outside the gene matches: 5. CDR1 and CDR2 (germline): MGHDK, SYGVNS. The CDR3 runs 15 residues. CDR3: CASSEWSSGLDTQYF. The CDR3 bases are TGTGCCAGCAGTGAATGGTCTAGCGGGCTAGATACGCAGTATTTT.

This clonotype occurred many times. The chain joins TRBV18 to TRBJ1-1; tentative D call: TRBD1 (5 bases). This CDR3 spans 16 amino acids. Germline assignment: CDR1 KGHSH and CDR2 LQKENI. The germline V and J ends were trimmed by 1 base and 1 base, with 13 bases remaining between them. The CDR3 sequence: CASSPLIDSQNTEAFF. The CDR3 DNA reads TGTGCCAGCTCACCACTCATTGACAGCCAGAACACTGAAGCTTTCTTT. Based on the CDR3 plus reference TRBV18 and TRBJ1-1, the full variable domain is NAGVMQNPRHLVRRRGQEARLRCSPMKGHSHVYWYRQLPEEGLKFMVYLQKENIIDESGMPKERFSAEFPKEGPSILRIQQVVRGDSAAYFCASSPLIDSQNTEAFFGQGTRLTVV.

The rearrangement joins TRBV20-1 to TRBJ2-1; 8 nucleotides match TRBD2. Germline CDR1 reads DFQATT; CDR2 reads SNEGSKA (reference sequence). J gave up 0 bases and V 2 bases, and 3 bases lay outside the gene matches. This CDR3 is 15 amino acids long. The CDR3 here is CSARNGGVSYNEQFF. The CDR3 region has the DNA TGCAGTGCTAGAAACGGGGGGGTCTCCTACAATGAGCAGTTCTTC.

This rearrangement joins TRBV11-2 to TRBJ1-1; the match to TRBD1 covers 10 bases. V gave up 5 bases and J gave up 3 bases; unmatched junction bases: 9. The CDR3 totals 16 residues. Germline V CDR1 and CDR2: SGHAT, FQNNGV. The CDR3 DNA reads as TGTGCCAGCAGCCCCACCGGGACAGGGGCGGACACTGAAGCTTTCTTT. This sequence encodes CASSPTGTGADTEAFF. Looking up the rest from reference TRBV11-2 and TRBJ1-1 gives the full variable domain: EAGVAQSPRYKIIEKRQSVAFWCNPISGHATLYWYQQILGQGPKLLIQFQNNGVVDDSQLPKDRFSAERLKGVDSTLKIQPAKLEDSAVYLCASSPTGTGADTEAFFGQGTRLTVV.

The V and J genes are TRBV12-3 or TRBV12-4 and TRBJ2-7, with D tentatively TRBD1 or TRBD2 (5 bases each). Between the trimmed V and J ends, which lost 5 bases and 4 bases, there was a span of 12 bases. The CDR3 has 13 residues. Here the CDR3 reads CASSLGERYEQYF. CDR3 in DNA: TGTGCCAGCAGTCTAGGGGAGAGGTACGAGCAGTACTTC.

The V call is TRBV28, the J call TRBJ1-1, with D uncertain. This CDR3 spans 15 amino acids. V lost 4 bases, J lost 0 bases, and 12 bases lay in between. Germline V CDR1 and CDR2: MDHEN, SYDVKM. The CDR3 is CASSSEGKLNTEAFF. The DNA of the CDR3 is TGTGCCAGCAGTTCAGAAGGGAAACTGAACACTGAAGCTTTCTTT.

This clonotype came up many times. This chain links TRBV7-3 with TRBJ2-4, with D maybe TRBD2 (6 bases). The V gene's germline CDR1 is SGHTA and CDR2 FQGTGA. CDR3 length equals 13 residues. V lost 6 bases and J 4 bases, leaving 10 bases between the germline ends. The CDR3 region is CASSTGTKNIQYF. Here the CDR3 DNA reads TGTGCCAGCAGTACCGGGACTAAAAACATTCAGTACTTC.

The genes are TRBV7-3 and TRBJ2-1; 9 nucleotides match TRBD2. Looked up from germline, CDR1 is SGHTA and CDR2 is FQGTGA. The junction had 4 bases not matched to a gene; V was cut back by 4 bases and J by 0 bases. CDR3 length: 16 residues. The CDR3 sequence is CASSSDSGGSYNEQFF. The CDR3 DNA sequence: TGTGCCAGCAGCTCGGATAGCGGGGGCTCCTACAATGAGCAGTTCTTC.

This clonotype was observed many times. This rearrangement joins TRBV24-1 to TRBJ1-4, with D unresolved. V gave up 0 bases and J gave up 7 bases, with 2 bases separating them. The germline gives CDR1 KGHDR, CDR2 SFDVKD. The CDR3 has 12 amino acids. CDR3 in amino acids: CATSDLSEKLFF. CDR3 nucleotides: TGTGCCACCAGTGATTTGAGTGAAAAACTGTTTTTT.